This note documents a single T cell receptor (beta chain) sequence. The CDR3 runs to 15 residues. V was clipped by 4 bases and J by 6 bases; unmatched bases: 8. CDR1 SNHLY and CDR2 FYNNEI come from the germline V gene. The data stem from a study of blood T cell repertoires in COVID-19. Participants came from about two dozen US areas, aged about 18 to 95 years. Cohort 3 donors counted as recovered after two negative PCRs, clearance, or resolved symptoms. As originally analysed: Amplified reference gene primers provided the basis for estimating nucleated cell counts. The data were produced by immunoSEQ multiplex PCR, yet TCRdb's version contains in-frame clones alone and is incomplete. The V and J calls and the clone size are those of that table, but D and trimming were determined from the DNA. The sample records fewer than 200,000 clones, approximately 80% being singletons.

Sequenced input: PBMCs or T cells enriched from blood (not recorded which). The receptor comes from a woman in her forties or fifties who had recovered from COVID-19. The chain joins TRBV2 to TRBJ1-5, with 8 positions matching TRBD1. CDR3 in DNA: TGTGCCAGCAGTGGACAGGGGACTGGGCGTCAGCCCCAGCATTTT. Amino acids: CASSGQGTGRQPQHF. Full variable domain (outside the CDR3, taken from reference TRBV2 and TRBJ1-5): EPEVTQTPSHQVTQMGQEVILRCVPISNHLYFYWYRQILGQKVEFLVSFYNNEISEKSEIFDDQFSVERPDGSNFTLKIRSTKLEDSAMYFCASSGQGTGRQPQHFGDGTRLSIL.